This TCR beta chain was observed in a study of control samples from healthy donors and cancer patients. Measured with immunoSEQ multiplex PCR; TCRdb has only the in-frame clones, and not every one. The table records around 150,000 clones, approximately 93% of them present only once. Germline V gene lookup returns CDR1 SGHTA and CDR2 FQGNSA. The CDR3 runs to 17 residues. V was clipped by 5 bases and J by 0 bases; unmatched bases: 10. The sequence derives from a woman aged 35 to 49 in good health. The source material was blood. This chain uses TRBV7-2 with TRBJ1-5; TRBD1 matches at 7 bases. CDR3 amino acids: CASSKQAGGNSNQPQHF. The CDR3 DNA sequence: TGTGCCAGCAGCAAACAGGCAGGGGGAAATAGCAATCAGCCCCAGCATTTT.